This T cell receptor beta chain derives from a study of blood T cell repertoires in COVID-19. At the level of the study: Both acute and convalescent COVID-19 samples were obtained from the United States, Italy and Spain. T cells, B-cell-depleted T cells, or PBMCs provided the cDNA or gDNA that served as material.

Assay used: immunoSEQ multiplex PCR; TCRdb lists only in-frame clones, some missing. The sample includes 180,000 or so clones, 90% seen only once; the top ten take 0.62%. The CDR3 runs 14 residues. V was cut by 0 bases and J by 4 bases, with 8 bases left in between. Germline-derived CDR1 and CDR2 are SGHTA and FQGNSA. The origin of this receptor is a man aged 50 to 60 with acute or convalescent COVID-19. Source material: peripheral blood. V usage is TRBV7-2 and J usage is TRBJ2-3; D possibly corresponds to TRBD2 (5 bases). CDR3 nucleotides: TGTGCCAGCAGCTTAGCGCTAGCATCAGATACGCAGTATTTT. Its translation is CASSLALASDTQYF.